This TCR beta chain was sequenced for a study of blood T cell repertoires in COVID-19. For the study at large: From T cells, B-cell-depleted T cells, or PBMCs came the material, which was cDNA or gDNA.

In the original processing: Quantification of nucleated cells was approximated via reference gene primer amplification. The data were produced by immunoSEQ multiplex PCR, yet TCRdb's version contains in-frame clones alone and is incomplete. V and J calls and clone size come straight from that table; D and trimming were deduced from the DNA. The top ten clones hold 1.4% to 1.5% of a sample with around 400,000 clones, 88% of them seen once. Those enrolled, adults aged roughly 18 to 89 years, came from about two dozen US areas. Participants' own reports of clinical history determined their cohort assignment. CDR1 is SGHDT and CDR2 is YYEEEE in the germline V gene. V shed 4 bases, J shed 2 bases, and the junction held 9 bases outside the gene matches. CDR3 length: 16 amino acids.

What was sequenced was PBMCs or T cells enriched from blood (not recorded which). The origin of this receptor is a woman in her late teens or twenties who had been exposed to COVID-19. The chain joins TRBV5-6 to TRBJ2-5, with 9 bases lining up with TRBD1. CDR3 sequence (DNA): TGTGCCAGCAGCCAAACTACCGGGACAGGGCAAGAGACCCAGTACTTC. The encoded protein is CASSQTTGTGQETQYF.